The present T cell receptor beta chain was sequenced within a study of CD8 T cells in Susac syndrome. Sequencing of TCR beta covered CD8+ and CD4+ T cells obtained from blood. It was negative isolation that provided the CD8+ and CD4+ T cells, whereas TEMRA cells were enriched by FACS. The germline V gene encodes CDR1 SNHLY and CDR2 FYNNEI. The V end lost 6 bases, the J end lost 7 bases, and 18 bases lay between the germline ends. There are 15 residues in the CDR3. Reverse transcription of about 0.45 to 1 ug RNA was carried out with random hexamers. TCRdb independently ran MiXCR on the immunoSEQ multiplex PCR reads; one entry per CDR3 protein. The data hold about 290,000 distinct CDR3 sequences, with around 91% observed a single time.

This clonotype was sampled from a human donor with multiple sclerosis. V gene TRBV2 combines with J gene TRBJ2-2; D might be TRBD2 (6 bases). The sequenced material came from CD8+ T cells from PBMCs. The CDR3 sequence is CASSARLARNGELFF. The CDR3 coding sequence is TGTGCCAGCAGCGCCAGGCTAGCGAGAAACGGGGAGCTGTTTTTT.